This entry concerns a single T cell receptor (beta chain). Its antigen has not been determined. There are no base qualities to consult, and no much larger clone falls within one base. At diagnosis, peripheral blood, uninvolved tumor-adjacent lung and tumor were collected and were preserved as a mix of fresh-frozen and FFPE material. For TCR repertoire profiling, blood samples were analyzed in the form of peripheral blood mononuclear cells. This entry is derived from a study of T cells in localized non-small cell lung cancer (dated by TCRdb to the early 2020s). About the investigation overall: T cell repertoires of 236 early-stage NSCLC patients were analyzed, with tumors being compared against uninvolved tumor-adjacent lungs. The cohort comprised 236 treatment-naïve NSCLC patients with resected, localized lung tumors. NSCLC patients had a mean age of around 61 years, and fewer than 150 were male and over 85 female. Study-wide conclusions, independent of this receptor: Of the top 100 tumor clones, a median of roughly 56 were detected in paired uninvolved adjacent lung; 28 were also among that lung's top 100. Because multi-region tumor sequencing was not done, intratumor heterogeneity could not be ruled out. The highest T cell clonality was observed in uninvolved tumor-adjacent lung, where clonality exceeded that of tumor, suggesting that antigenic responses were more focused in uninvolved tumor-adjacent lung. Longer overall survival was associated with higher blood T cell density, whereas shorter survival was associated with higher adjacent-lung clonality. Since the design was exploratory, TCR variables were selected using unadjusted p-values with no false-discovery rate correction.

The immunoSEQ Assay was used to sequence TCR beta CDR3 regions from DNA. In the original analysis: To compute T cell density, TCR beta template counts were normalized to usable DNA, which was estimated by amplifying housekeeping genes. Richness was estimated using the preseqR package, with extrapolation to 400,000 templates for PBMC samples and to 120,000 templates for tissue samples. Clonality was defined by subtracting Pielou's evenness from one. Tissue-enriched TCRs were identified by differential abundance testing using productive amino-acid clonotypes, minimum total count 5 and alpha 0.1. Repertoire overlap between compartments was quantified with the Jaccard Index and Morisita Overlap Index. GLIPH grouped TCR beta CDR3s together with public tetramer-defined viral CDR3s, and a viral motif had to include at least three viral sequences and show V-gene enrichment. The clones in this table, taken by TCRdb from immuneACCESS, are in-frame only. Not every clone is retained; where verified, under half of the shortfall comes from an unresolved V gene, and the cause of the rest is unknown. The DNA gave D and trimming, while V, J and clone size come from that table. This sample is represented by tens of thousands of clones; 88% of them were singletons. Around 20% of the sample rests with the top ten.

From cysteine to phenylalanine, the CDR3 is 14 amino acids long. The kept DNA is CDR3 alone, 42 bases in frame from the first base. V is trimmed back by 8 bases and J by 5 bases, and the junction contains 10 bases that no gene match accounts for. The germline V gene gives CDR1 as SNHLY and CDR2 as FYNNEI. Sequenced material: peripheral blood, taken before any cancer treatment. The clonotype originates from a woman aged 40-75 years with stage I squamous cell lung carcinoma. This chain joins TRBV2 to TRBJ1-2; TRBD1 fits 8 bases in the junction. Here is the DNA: TGTGCCAGCGCAATGACAGGGGAAGGTTATGGCTACACCTTC. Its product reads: CASAMTGEGYGYTF.